Listed below are T cell receptor beta chains from one sample, sequenced in a study of T cells in Graves' hyperthyroidism and ophthalmopathy. TCRdb passed the multiplex PCR reads through MiXCR, listing each CDR3 protein once. The sample records 550,000 to 800,000 distinct CDR3 sequences, about 15% being singletons. Sequenced input: blood. The receptors originated from a young man with Graves' hyperthyroidism. Each CDR3 is given with its conserved first and last residue. The D gene is left open where the match is weak. A row's size may be missing; if present it is once, few, many or a size class.

j_gene | v_gene | d_gene | abundance | CDR3aa | CDR3nt
TRBJ1-5 | TRBV5-5 | NA | few | CASSLASDQPQHF | TGTGCCAGCAGCTTGGCTTCCGATCAGCCCCAGCATTTT
TRBJ1-2 | TRBV12-3/TRBV12-4 | NA | NA | CASTLEGGGGYTF | TGTGCCAGCACCCTGGAGGGGGGGGGTGGCTACACCTTC
TRBJ2-7 | TRBV20-1 | NA | NA | CSVLHRSSYKQYF | TGCAGTGTTTTACACAGGAGCTCCTACAAGCAGTACTTC
TRBJ2-3 | TRBV28 | TRBD2 | many | CASSSISAGGPTDTQYF | TGTGCCAGCAGTTCTATTTCAGCGGGAGGTCCCACAGATACGCAGTATTTT
TRBJ2-1 | TRBV18 | TRBD1 | NA | CASSPGQTYEQFF | TGTGCCAGCTCACCGGGACAGACCTACGAGCAGTTCTTC
TRBJ1-3 | TRBV2 | NA | NA | CASMLLPGNTIYF | TGTGCCAGCATGCTACTTCCTGGAAACACCATATATTTT
TRBJ1-5 | TRBV5-1 | NA | few | CASSPGVGGGHSNQPQHF | TGCGCCAGCAGCCCGGGGGTGGGAGGGGGTCATAGCAATCAGCCCCAGCATTTT
TRBJ2-2 | TRBV7-9 | NA | few | CASRLPWTDQIANTGELFF | TGTGCCAGCAGACTCCCATGGACAGACCAGATTGCGAACACCGGGGAGCTGTTTTTT
TRBJ2-3 | TRBV5-6 | NA | few | CASSPLEASIDTQYF | TGTGCCAGCAGCCCGCTGGAAGCGTCTATAGATACGCAGTATTTT
TRBJ2-1 | TRBV18 | NA | many | CASSPTNLAWHEQFF | TGTGCCAGCTCACCGACAAATCTAGCGTGGCATGAGCAGTTCTTC
TRBJ2-7 | TRBV6-2/TRBV6-3 | TRBD2 | few | CASRGLAGGPGEQYF | TGTGCCAGCAGAGGACTAGCGGGAGGGCCGGGCGAGCAGTACTTC
TRBJ2-1 | TRBV4-1 | NA | NA | CASSRMSGVVNEQFF | TGCGCCAGCAGCCGGATGTCTGGGGTGGTCAATGAGCAGTTCTTC
TRBJ2-2 | TRBV12-3/TRBV12-4 | NA | NA | CASSDSAGELFF | TGTGCCAGCAGTGACAGTGCCGGGGAGCTGTTTTTT
TRBJ2-3 | TRBV12-3/TRBV12-4 | TRBD2 | many | CASSLTSGSFIYTQYF | TGTGCCAGCAGTCTCACTAGCGGGAGTTTCATATATACGCAGTATTTT
TRBJ2-3 | TRBV7-2 | TRBD2 | many | CASSFTSGNTDTQYF | TGTGCCAGCAGCTTCACTAGCGGGAACACAGATACGCAGTATTTT
TRBJ2-1 | TRBV19 | TRBD2 | NA | CASSVGLAGDLDNEQFF | TGTGCCAGTAGTGTCGGACTAGCGGGAGACCTCGACAATGAGCAGTTCTTC
TRBJ2-3 | TRBV19 | TRBD2 | few | CASAPGLATDTQYF | TGTGCCAGCGCCCCGGGACTAGCGACAGATACGCAGTATTTT
TRBJ1-1 | TRBV14 | NA | NA | CASSEQLNTEAFF | TGTGCCAGCAGCGAGCAGCTCAACACTGAAGCTTTCTTT
TRBJ2-3 | TRBV5-6 | TRBD1 | few | CASSLRADRATDTQYF | TGTGCCAGCAGCTTGAGAGCGGACAGGGCCACAGATACGCAGTATTTT